This T cell receptor beta chain originates from a study of blood T cell repertoires in COVID-19. TCRdb's copy holds only in-frame clones and misses some; the assay was immunoSEQ multiplex PCR. Among 60,000 to 85,000 clones listed, roughly 80% were seen once. J gave up 5 bases and V 5 bases, and 5 bases lay outside the gene matches. CDR1 and CDR2 (germline): MNHEY, SVGAGI. The CDR3 is 14 residues long. The sample consisted of peripheral blood. V gene TRBV6-5 combines with J gene TRBJ1-1; 10 bases are shared with TRBD1. This sequence was found in a woman aged 55-70 years with acute or convalescent COVID-19. The DNA of the CDR3 is TGTGCCAGCAGTACGACAGGGGGCGTAACTGAAGCTTTCTTT. Amino acid sequence: CASSTTGGVTEAFF.